This T cell receptor (beta chain) was captured by sequencing in a study of spatial heterogeneity in lung cancer. Turning to the study itself: Alpha-chain sequences were consistently detected in smaller numbers than beta-chain sequences.

By sample fraction, this clonotype is medium-sized. Antigen: not known. Time point meaning: sample taken at primary tumor resection. The study sequenced unsorted whole RNA from tumor, nontumor lung or frozen PBMC. The donors comprised some 70 untreated early-stage non-small cell lung cancer patients. Unique molecular identifiers tagged every individual TCR cDNA molecule. TCRdb reprocessed the 5' RACE reads with MiXCR, giving one entry per CDR3 protein. This table has about 10,000 distinct CDR3 sequences, 4.5% to 7% appearing once. Whole-study results and caveats: In blood, ubiquitous expanded tumor TCRs appeared more at resection than follow-up.

The CDR3 consists of 13 residues. CDR1 and CDR2 from the germline V gene are LGHDT and YNNKEL (reference sequence). The germline V and J ends were trimmed by 1 base and 5 bases, with 8 bases remaining between them. The specimen comprised PBMCs, sampled at surgery. J is TRBJ1-2 and V is TRBV3-1; D is perhaps TRBD1 (5 bases). This sequence originates from a male donor with early-stage non-small cell lung cancer. Here the CDR3 reads CASSQVRGYGYTF. The CDR3 DNA reads TGTGCCAGCAGCCAAGTAAGGGGATATGGCTACACCTTC.